These 32 T cell receptor beta chains came from one sample sequenced in a study of T cell changes during pregnancy in multiple sclerosis. Measured with immunoSEQ multiplex PCR; TCRdb has only the in-frame clones, and not every one. The sample holds about 64,000 clones, almost 97% seen once. The source was CD8+ T cells from peripheral blood mononuclear cells, collected after pregnancy. The source of these receptors is a female donor with multiple sclerosis, enrolled in a pregnancy study.

The chain recombines TRBV28 with TRBJ2-5, with D uncertain. The CDR3 has 12 residues. Trimming stripped 3 bases from V and 5 bases from J, with 7 bases between. CDR1 and CDR2 from the germline V gene are MDHEN and SYDVKM. DNA for the CDR3: TGTGCCAGCAGTTTTCCCGGGGAGACCCAGTACTTC. Translating it yields CASSFPGETQYF.

This chain links TRBV30 with TRBJ1-1; the D is unclear. The CDR3 totals 13 residues. Trimming pared 3 bases from V and 0 bases from J, leaving 8 bases between. Germline CDR1 reads GTSNPN; CDR2 reads SVGIG (reference sequence). Here the CDR3 reads CAWRGWMNTEAFF. CDR3 bases: TGTGCCTGGAGGGGCTGGATGAACACTGAAGCTTTCTTT.

This clone was counted a single time. This chain joins TRBV7-8 and TRBJ2-7; D might be TRBD1 (5 bases). The CDR3 runs to 14 residues. Trimming removed 0 bases from V and 2 bases from J, with 8 bases in between. Germline assignment: CDR1 SGHVS and CDR2 FQNEAQ. The CDR3 nucleotides read TGTGCCAGCAGCTTAGCCCAGGGTACCTACGAGCAGTACTTC. Protein: CASSLAQGTYEQYF.

In this sample, this clone turned up a few times. CDR3 sequence reads: CASSQGRSSSTDTQYF. In DNA, the CDR3 is TGTGCCAGCAGCCAAGGGCGCAGCAGTAGCACAGATACGCAGTATTTT. The chain joins TRBV16 to TRBJ2-3, with D unresolved. Deletions cut 2 bases from V and 0 bases from J, with 12 bases between. The CDR3 is made up of 16 amino acids. CDR1 and CDR2 (germline): KGHSY, FQNENV.

The chain is built from TRBV13 and TRBJ2-4; 7 nucleotides align to TRBD2. V gave up 5 bases and J gave up 6 bases; unmatched junction bases: 10. Germline V gene lookup returns CDR1 PRHDT and CDR2 FYEKMQ (reference sequence). The CDR3 consists of 15 residues. CDR3 DNA: TGTGCCAGCAGCCAAACGGGGGGAGGGCGAAACATTCAGTACTTC. Protein: CASSQTGGGRNIQYF.

This clone was observed once. The V gene is TRBV7-8, the J gene TRBJ2-3; tentative D call: TRBD1 (6 bases). Deletions cut 2 bases from V and 2 bases from J, with 17 bases between. Germline V lookup: CDR1 SGHVS, CDR2 FQNEAQ. This CDR3 is 17 amino acids long. For the CDR3, the DNA is TGTGCCAGCAGCTTAAATACCGGGACACAAAACACAGATACGCAGTATTTT. Encoded protein: CASSLNTGTQNTDTQYF.

V usage is TRBV15 and J usage is TRBJ1-5; 7 bases line up with TRBD1. Trimming removed 0 bases from V and 7 bases from J; junction bases left unmatched: 12. In germline, CDR1 is LNHNV, CDR2 YYDKDF (reference sequence). This CDR3 contains 17 residues. The CDR3 loop is CATSRDWKGGASQPQHF. The CDR3 nucleotides read TGTGCCACCAGCAGAGATTGGAAAGGGGGCGCGTCCCAGCCCCAGCATTTT.

The CDR3 loop reads CAISEWQGDTEAFF. The CDR3 bases are TGTGCCATCAGTGAGTGGCAGGGTGACACTGAAGCTTTCTTT. This chain uses TRBV10-3 with TRBJ1-1, with D perhaps TRBD1 (5 bases). This CDR3 comprises 14 residues. Deletions cut 1 base from V and 3 bases from J, with 9 bases between. Germline V lookup: CDR1 ENHRY, CDR2 SYGVKD.

This rearrangement joins TRBV6-5 to TRBJ2-1, with TRBD2 as a possible D gene (6 bases). V was clipped by 4 bases and J by 10 bases, with 17 bases between them. The CDR3 loop spans 14 amino acids. Germline CDR1 reads MNHEY; CDR2 reads SVGAGI. The CDR3 DNA reads TGTGCCAGCAGTTCCACCGCGGGGCCGGACGAGCAGTTCTTC. Translation gives CASSSTAGPDEQFF.

This chain uses TRBV2 with TRBJ2-2, with D unclear. The ends were cut back, 6 bases at V and 6 bases at J, with 14 bases in the middle. The germline CDR1 and CDR2 sequences are SNHLY and FYNNEI. This CDR3 has 14 amino acids. This CDR3 reads CASRKDLRAGELFF. The CDR3 nucleotides are TGTGCCAGCAGGAAAGATCTGCGCGCCGGGGAGCTGTTTTTT.

This chain links TRBV1 with TRBJ2-2; TRBD2 reflects the table's D call only, with no check against the DNA. TRBV1 is a pseudogene locus. This CDR3 is built from 20 residues. The CDR3 protein is CTSSQGTVPEWFTNTGELFF. In DNA form, the CDR3 reads TGCACCAGCAGCCAAGGAACTGTCCCGGAGTGGTTCACGAACACCGGGGAGCTGTTTTTT.

This clone has just one count. The genes are TRBV9 and TRBJ2-3; TRBD2 matches at 15 bases. Unmatched junction bases numbered 4, after V lost 0 bases and J lost 2 bases. This CDR3 spans 18 amino acids. Germline CDR1 is SGDLS and CDR2 is YYNGEE. The DNA for the CDR3 is TGTGCCAGCAGCGTAGAGGGACTAGCGGGAGGCCCCACAGATACGCAGTATTTT. Its protein is CASSVEGLAGGPTDTQYF.

The V gene is TRBV27, the J gene TRBJ2-1, with 8 nucleotides matching TRBD2. The trim removed 2 bases at V and 0 bases at J, leaving 0 bases unmatched. CDR3 length equals 15 residues. Germline assignment: CDR1 MNHEY and CDR2 SMNVEV (reference sequence). In nucleotides, the CDR3 is TGTGCCAGCAGTTTAGCGGGAGGCTCCTACAATGAGCAGTTCTTC. Its protein is CASSLAGGSYNEQFF.

The genes are TRBV5-6 and TRBJ1-3, with 7 bases identical to TRBD1. CDR3 length equals 18 residues. From germline, CDR1 is SGHDT and CDR2 YYEEEE. V trimming: 0 bases; J trimming: 0 bases; junction bases outside the gene matches: 9. CDR3 residues: CASSLVRGGQRSGNTIYF. CDR3 sequence (DNA): TGTGCCAGCAGCTTGGTCCGTGGGGGACAGCGCTCTGGAAACACCATATATTTT.

The chain employs TRBV15 and TRBJ2-5, with 8 bases that match TRBD2. From germline, CDR1 is LNHNV and CDR2 YYDKDF (reference sequence). The length of the CDR3 is 15 residues. V lost 5 bases, J lost 2 bases, and 7 bases stayed unmatched. CDR3 nucleotides: TGTGCCACCAGCCGTGACGGGGGGGCACAAGAGACCCAGTACTTC. This gives the protein CATSRDGGAQETQYF.

The chain is built from TRBV7-9 and TRBJ2-5, with D unclear. Deletions cut 0 bases from V and 5 bases from J, with 7 bases between. This CDR3 region has 13 residues. Per the germline V gene, CDR1 is SEHNR and CDR2 is FQNEAQ (reference sequence). For the CDR3, the DNA is TGTGCCAGCAGCTTAGCGCTAATTGAGACCCAGTACTTC. Translated: CASSLALIETQYF.

The gene calls are TRBV7-8 and TRBJ2-1; 10 bases match TRBD2. The CDR3 covers 17 residues. Germline V lookup: CDR1 SGHVS, CDR2 FQNEAQ. V was pared by 7 bases and J by 0 bases, with 9 bases of the junction left unmatched. The DNA for the CDR3 is TGTGCCAGCAACCTCCAACTAGCGGGGAACTCCTACAATGAGCAGTTCTTC. Its protein product is CASNLQLAGNSYNEQFF.

The CDR3 loop is CAISEGEAQPQHF. CDR3 bases: TGTGCCATCAGTGAGGGGGAGGCTCAGCCCCAGCATTTT. The chain combines TRBV10-3 with TRBJ1-5, with no clear D. Germline V gene sequence: CDR1 ENHRY, CDR2 SYGVKD. V was clipped by 2 bases and J by 6 bases, with 8 bases between them. The CDR3 has 13 residues.

This clone was found many times. The chain carries TRBV19 and TRBJ2-7, with D unresolved. This CDR3 region has 13 residues. V lost 8 bases, J lost 0 bases, and 11 bases lay in between. CDR1 is LNHDA, CDR2 SQIVND, per germline (reference sequence). The CDR3 loop is CASSDLLSYEQYF. For the CDR3, the DNA is TGTGCCAGTTCCGACTTACTCTCCTACGAGCAGTACTTC.

The chain joins TRBV4-1 to TRBJ1-2; 8 nucleotides match TRBD1. CDR3 length equals 14 residues. Trimming at V came to 4 bases and at J to 10 bases, leaving 11 bases not matched to a gene. CDR1 is MGHRA and CDR2 is YSYEKL in the germline V gene. CDR3 amino acids: CASSRIQGEEDYTF. The CDR3 coding sequence is TGCGCCAGCAGCCGCATACAGGGGGAGGAGGACTACACCTTC.

V and J are TRBV19 and TRBJ2-3; TRBD2 is a possible D gene (5 bases). Germline V gene sequence: CDR1 LNHDA, CDR2 SQIVND (reference sequence). The CDR3 is 14 residues long. V lost 3 bases and J 0 bases, leaving 7 bases between the germline ends. In nucleotides, the CDR3 is TGTGCCAGTAGTATTAGGAGGAGCACAGATACGCAGTATTTT. This encodes CASSIRRSTDTQYF.

This chain connects TRBV28 to TRBJ2-7, with a weak D call TRBD1 (6 bases). The CDR3 loop spans 15 amino acids. From germline, CDR1 is MDHEN and CDR2 SYDVKM. Trimming took off 7 bases at V and 4 bases at J, with 20 bases between the two ends. The DNA of the CDR3 is TGTGCCAGCATCTCCTGGACAGACTCCTTATACGAGCAGTACTTC. Translating it yields CASISWTDSLYEQYF.

This chain connects TRBV7-8 to TRBJ2-5, with D perhaps matching TRBD1 (5 bases). The V gene's germline CDR1 is SGHVS and CDR2 FQNEAQ. The CDR3 consists of 13 residues. V dropped 5 bases and J dropped 5 bases, with 12 bases sitting between them. The CDR3 here is CASSPRTRETQYF. Here the CDR3 DNA reads TGTGCCAGCAGCCCCAGGACAAGGGAGACCCAGTACTTC.

The chain employs TRBV28 and TRBJ2-7; D perhaps matches TRBD1 (6 bases). Trimming cost V 4 bases and J 5 bases, with 12 bases left between them. Germline loops: CDR1 MDHEN, CDR2 SYDVKM. This CDR3 contains 13 residues. CDR3 amino acids: CASSSTGLDEQYF. DNA for the CDR3: TGTGCCAGCAGTTCAACAGGGCTGGACGAGCAGTACTTC.

Comments on this clone: Relative to the germline gene, one junction end is altered; a read error may explain this. The chain combines TRBV5-6 with TRBJ2-7, with a tentative D call TRBD1 (5 bases). Germline V gene data show CDR1 as SGHDT and CDR2 as YYEEEE. The CDR3 runs to 14 residues. CDR3 in DNA: TGTGCCAGCAGCTTCGGGCAGGGATCCTACGGGCAGTACTTC. It is translated as CASSFGQGSYGQYF.

The V and J genes are TRBV29-1 and TRBJ2-2, with D unclear. The V gene lost 6 bases and the J gene lost 4 bases, with 12 bases spanning the gap. Germline-derived CDR1 and CDR2 are SQVTM and ANQGSEA. The CDR3 extends over 13 amino acids. The CDR3 reads CSVLLGVTGELFF. The CDR3 coding sequence is TGCAGCGTCCTTCTCGGAGTCACCGGGGAGCTGTTTTTT.

CDR3 protein: CASSSVRTGGSYEQYF. The CDR3 bases are TGTGCCAGCAGCTCGGTCCGGACAGGGGGCTCCTACGAGCAGTACTTC. This chain links TRBV7-9 with TRBJ2-7, with 10 bases that match TRBD1. J was trimmed by 0 bases and V by 4 bases; bases with no gene match: 6. Per germline, CDR1 SEHNR and CDR2 FQNEAQ (reference sequence). The CDR3 consists of 16 residues.

The chain combines TRBV6-5 with TRBJ2-1; tentative D call: TRBD2 (6 bases). The CDR3 covers 12 residues. V was pared by 0 bases and J by 9 bases, with 6 bases between. Germline V gene sequence: CDR1 MNHEY, CDR2 SVGAGI. CDR3 bases: TGTGCCAGCAGTTACTCGGGGGGTGAGCAGTTCTTC. Its protein is CASSYSGGEQFF.

The J gene is TRBJ1-5, the V gene TRBV27, with D perhaps matching TRBD1 (5 bases). This CDR3 is built from 18 residues. The germline V gene has CDR1 MNHEY and CDR2 SMNVEV (reference sequence). Trimming stripped 2 bases from V and 0 bases from J, with 17 bases between. CDR3 in DNA: TGTGCCAGCAGTTTAACCCCCCCAGGGCTCTATAGCAATCAGCCCCAGCATTTT. Translation gives CASSLTPPGLYSNQPQHF.

The chain joins TRBV12-5 to TRBJ2-1; weak D call: TRBD1 (6 bases). Per germline, CDR1 LGHNT and CDR2 FRNRAP. This CDR3 contains 15 residues. V gave up 6 bases and J gave up 6 bases, with 18 bases separating them. The CDR3 DNA reads as TGTGCTAGTGGCCCCGGGACAAGTCCGGGCAATGAGCAGTTCTTC. Translated: CASGPGTSPGNEQFF.

V gene TRBV7-9 combines with J gene TRBJ2-7; D is uncertain. The germline gives CDR1 SEHNR, CDR2 FQNEAQ (reference sequence). Trimming left V 5 bases short and J 0 bases short, with 14 bases between. CDR3 length: 15 residues. The CDR3 sequence is CASSAVGSSSYEQYF. As DNA, the CDR3 is TGTGCCAGCAGCGCGGTAGGATCCAGCTCCTACGAGCAGTACTTC.

V usage is TRBV4-1 and J usage is TRBJ2-3; 8 positions agree with TRBD1. The junction had 3 bases not matched to a gene; V was cut back by 4 bases and J by 3 bases. The CDR3 runs 14 residues. Germline CDR1 MGHRA, CDR2 YSYEKL. CDR3 region: CASSLTGGTDTQYF. The CDR3 bases are TGCGCCAGCAGCCTTACAGGGGGAACAGATACGCAGTATTTT.